This TCR beta chain was found in a study of sequential checkpoint blockade in melanoma (dated by TCRdb to between 2018 and 2020). Looking at the study overall: Patients were randomized 1:1 to first-line nivolumab followed by ipilimumab (arm A) or ipilimumab followed by nivolumab (arm B). In around 80% of the matched pre- and post-treatment tumor biopsy pairs, both biopsies came from the same lesion. For approximately 20 patients, matched tumor biopsies were taken both before treatment and at week 13, after single-agent nivolumab (arm A) or ipilimumab (arm B). DNA from 75 to 95 pretreatment melanoma tumor samples was subjected to TCRbeta immunosequencing. Maintenance nivolumab came after both trial sequences. On the study overall, not on this receptor specifically: Tumor T-cell fraction and clonality were found to correlate with PD-L1 staining and CD8+ T-cell counts but not with mutational load. Among patients in arm A, the nivolumab-first arm, pretreatment tumor TIL clonality was associated with response (P = .04). Patients whose tumor T-cell fraction and clonality increased by week 13 were about 30 times more likely to achieve clinical benefit. Within-arm analyses of tumor T-cell fraction were limited by small sample sizes and reduced statistical power. Validation of the response-prediction model combining TCR metrics and mutation burden is needed in larger, independent patient cohorts.

CDR1 and CDR2, looked up from the germline V gene, are KGHSH and LQKENI. The CDR3 sequence holds 16 residues, the cysteine and phenylalanine included. Here the CDR3 DNA is all that survives: 48 bases in frame from base 1. V and J lose 0 bases and 1 base, and a span of 13 bases separates them. The immunoSEQ Assay was used to immunosequence TCRbeta CDR3 regions from genomic DNA. Before high-throughput sequencing, genomic DNA was amplified using bias-controlled multiplex PCR. The authors' pipeline ran thus. To quantify the absolute abundance of each unique TCRbeta CDR3 region, the sequences were collapsed and filtered. Clonality was defined as 1 minus Pielou's evenness and was calculated using productive rearrangements only. To compute tumor T-cell fraction, TCRbeta template counts were normalized to usable DNA, with usable DNA estimated from several housekeeping genes. Clones with significantly greater frequencies in on-treatment versus baseline samples were identified using a previously published method. Drawn from immuneACCESS, this table holds only the in-frame rearrangements with V and J called that TCRdb kept. Clones are partly lost; checked studies trace under half to an unresolved V gene and leave the rest unexplained. V, J and clone size reflect that table, while D and trimming were determined from the DNA. Across this sample there are about 20,000 clones, with around 70% seen only once. The ten largest make up about 4.9% of the sample.

The meaning of the sample's treatment or condition label: randomized to nivolumab then ipilimumab (arm A) or the reverse (arm B). None of the trial patients had been given prior DNA-damaging chemotherapy. The samples were obtained from melanoma patients enrolled in CheckMate 064, an open-label, randomized phase II trial testing sequential checkpoint blockade. Genomic DNA from formalin-fixed paraffin-embedded (FFPE) tissue samples served as the input for tumor TCR sequencing. As to this clone: Its target antigen remains unknown. Base quality data are lacking; no much larger clone is found one base away.

The sequencing used tumor tissue (inferred from file names), collected from a patient given nivolumab and ipilimumab in sequence. This receptor was taken from a human donor with melanoma. The chain is made from TRBV18 and TRBJ2-7, and possibly TRBD2, on 6 matching bases. The sequenced DNA is TGTGCCAGCTCACCACCCGGGGCTAGCGTATCCTACGAGCAGTACTTC. This gives the protein CASSPPGASVSYEQYF. With the portions outside the CDR3 filled from the reference TRBV18 and TRBJ2-7 genes, the complete variable region becomes NAGVMQNPRHLVRRRGQEARLRCSPMKGHSHVYWYRQLPEEGLKFMVYLQKENIIDESGMPKERFSAEFPKEGPSILRIQQVVRGDSAAYFCASSPPGASVSYEQYFGPGTRLTVT.